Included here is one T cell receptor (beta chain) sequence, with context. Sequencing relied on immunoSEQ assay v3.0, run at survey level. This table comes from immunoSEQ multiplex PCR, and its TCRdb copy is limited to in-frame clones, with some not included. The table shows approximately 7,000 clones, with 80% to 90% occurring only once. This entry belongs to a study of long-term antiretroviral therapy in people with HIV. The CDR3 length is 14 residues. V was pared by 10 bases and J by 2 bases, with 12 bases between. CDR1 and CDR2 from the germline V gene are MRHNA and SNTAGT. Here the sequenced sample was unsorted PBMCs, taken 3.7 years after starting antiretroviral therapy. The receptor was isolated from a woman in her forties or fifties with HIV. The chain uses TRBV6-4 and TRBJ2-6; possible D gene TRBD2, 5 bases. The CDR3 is CATATSTGANVLTF. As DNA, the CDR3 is TGTGCCACCGCTACTAGTACTGGGGCCAACGTCCTGACTTTC.